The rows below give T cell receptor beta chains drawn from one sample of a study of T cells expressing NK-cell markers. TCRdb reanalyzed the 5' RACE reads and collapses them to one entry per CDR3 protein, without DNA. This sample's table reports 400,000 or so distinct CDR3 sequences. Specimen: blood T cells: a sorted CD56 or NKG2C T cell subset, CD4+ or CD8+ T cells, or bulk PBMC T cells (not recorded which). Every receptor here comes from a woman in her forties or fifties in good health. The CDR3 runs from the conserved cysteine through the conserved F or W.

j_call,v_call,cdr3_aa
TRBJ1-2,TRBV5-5,CASRNRDRGPINYGYTF
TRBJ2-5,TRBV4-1,CASSQAGTRRETQYF
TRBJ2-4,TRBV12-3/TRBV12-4,CASSPGSSWNIQYF
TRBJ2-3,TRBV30,CAWSVQVSGDTQYF
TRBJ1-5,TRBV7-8,CASSLAGGQGNQPQHF
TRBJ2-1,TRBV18,CASSPDYITEQFF
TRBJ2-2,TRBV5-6,CASSFWVGAGELFF
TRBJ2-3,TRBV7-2,CASSLLELTDTQYF
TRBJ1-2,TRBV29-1,CSVVEQGKGKSYGYTF
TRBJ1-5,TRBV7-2,CASSLGGGWGRYNQPQHF
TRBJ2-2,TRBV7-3,CASSLRLAENTGELFF
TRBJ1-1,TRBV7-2,CASSLFIRTEAFF
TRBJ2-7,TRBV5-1,CASSAVPGQGTYEQYF
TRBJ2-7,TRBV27,CASSRQSSSYEQYF
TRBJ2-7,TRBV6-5,CATMGQPTGYEQYF
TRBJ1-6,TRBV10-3,CAIRNRLRDRDNSPLHF
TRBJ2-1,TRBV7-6,CALKASGYHEQFF
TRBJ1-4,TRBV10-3,CAISPGGAREKLFF
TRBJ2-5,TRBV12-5,CASLDRADQETQYF
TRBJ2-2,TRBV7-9,CASSPGSAGELFF
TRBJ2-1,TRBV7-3,CASRTQGLAGEQFF
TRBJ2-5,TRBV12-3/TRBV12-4,CASTLRAAAQETQYF
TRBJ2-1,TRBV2,CASSGVGGPGNEQFF
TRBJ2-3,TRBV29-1,CSVEYGGTTDTQYF
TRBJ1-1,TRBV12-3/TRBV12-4,CASTTTGGRAFF
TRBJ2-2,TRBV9,CASSVSPVGRPNTGELFF